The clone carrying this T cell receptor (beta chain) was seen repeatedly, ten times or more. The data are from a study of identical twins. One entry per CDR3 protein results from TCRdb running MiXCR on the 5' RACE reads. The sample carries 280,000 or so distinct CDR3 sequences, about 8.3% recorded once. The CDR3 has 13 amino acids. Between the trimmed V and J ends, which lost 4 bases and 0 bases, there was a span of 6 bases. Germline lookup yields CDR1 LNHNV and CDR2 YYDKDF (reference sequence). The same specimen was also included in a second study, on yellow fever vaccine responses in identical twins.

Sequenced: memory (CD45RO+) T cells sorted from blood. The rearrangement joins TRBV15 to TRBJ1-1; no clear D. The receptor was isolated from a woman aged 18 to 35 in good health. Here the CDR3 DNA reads TGTGCCACCAGCAATCACATGAACACTGAAGCTTTCTTT. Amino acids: CATSNHMNTEAFF.